The TCR beta chain under discussion was sequenced for a study of blood T cells in healthy people across ages. Study results and limitations: Samples with more naive T cells showed higher observed beta diversity.

Primed by a sample-barcoded 5' primer and a J-beta primer mix, a second PCR proceeded for about 7 to 11 cycles. Every individual sample yielded 2.5 million or more paired-end reads (each containing CDR3). TCRdb redid the calling of the 5' RACE reads with MiXCR, one entry per CDR3 protein. Of 710,000 or so distinct CDR3 sequences listed, about a fifth are singletons. Researchers collected approximately 9.5 milliliters of peripheral blood from every single donor. There are a few counts of this clonotype. Antigen unknown. The V gene's germline CDR1 is SGDLS and CDR2 YYNGEE. The CDR3 covers 16 residues. Trimming left V 4 bases short and J 0 bases short, with 11 bases between.

The chain carries TRBV9 and TRBJ2-6; no firm D call. The specimen was blood. This TCR derives from a man aged 70-80 years in good health. CDR3 in DNA: TGTGCCAGCAGCACATATCGGTCCTCTGGGGCCAACGTCCTGACTTTC. This gives the protein CASSTYRSSGANVLTF.